This TCR beta chain was recorded in a study of blood T cell repertoires in COVID-19. The data were produced by immunoSEQ multiplex PCR, yet TCRdb's version contains in-frame clones alone and is incomplete. The sample shows around 260,000 clones, over 75% of them seen only once. Germline V gene sequence: CDR1 KGHDR, CDR2 SFDVKD. The CDR3 is made up of 16 amino acids. With V trimmed by 0 bases and J by 5 bases, 4 bases remained unmatched. The recovered donors of Cohort 3 showed two negative PCRs, clearance, or symptom resolution. Source material: PBMCs or T cells enriched from blood (not recorded which). The receptor's source is a young woman who had recovered from COVID-19. This chain joins TRBV24-1 and TRBJ2-5; 11 nucleotides match TRBD1. The CDR3 reads CATSDLGTGGVETQYF. CDR3 sequence (DNA): TGTGCCACCAGTGATTTGGGGACAGGGGGTGTGGAGACCCAGTACTTC.